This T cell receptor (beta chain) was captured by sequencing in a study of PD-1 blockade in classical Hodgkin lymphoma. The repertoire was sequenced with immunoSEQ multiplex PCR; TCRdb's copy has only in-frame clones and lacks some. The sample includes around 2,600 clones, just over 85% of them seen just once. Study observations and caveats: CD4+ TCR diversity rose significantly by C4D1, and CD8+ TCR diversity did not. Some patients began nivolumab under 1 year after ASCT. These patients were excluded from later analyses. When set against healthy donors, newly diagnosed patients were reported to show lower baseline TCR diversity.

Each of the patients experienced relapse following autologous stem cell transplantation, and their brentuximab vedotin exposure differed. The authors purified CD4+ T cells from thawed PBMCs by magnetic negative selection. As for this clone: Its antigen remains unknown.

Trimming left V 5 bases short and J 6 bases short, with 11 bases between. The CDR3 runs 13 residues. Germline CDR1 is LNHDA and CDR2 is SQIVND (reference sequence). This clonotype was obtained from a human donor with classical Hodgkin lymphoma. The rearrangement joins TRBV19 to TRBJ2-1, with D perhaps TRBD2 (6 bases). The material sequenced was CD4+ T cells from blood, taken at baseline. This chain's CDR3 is CASSFGTLNEQFF. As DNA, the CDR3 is TGTGCCAGTAGTTTCGGGACTCTCAATGAGCAGTTCTTC.